The rows below give T cell receptor beta chains drawn from one sample of a study of cytomegalovirus exposure and HLA in healthy donors. Profiling relied on immunoSEQ multiplex PCR, and the TCRdb table lists in-frame clones only, not all of them. The sample lists more than 140,000 clones, over 60% occurring once. Sequencing was carried out using PBMCs. The origin of the receptors is a woman in her 30s in good health and CMV-seropositive. Both conserved end residues are trimmed from each CDR3. The D gene is left open where the match is weak.

d_call	j_call	v_call	cdr3_aa
-	TRBJ2-7	TRBV6-6	ASSYLDSLYEQY
-	TRBJ1-5	TRBV5-6	ASSTRGSQPQH
-	TRBJ1-1	TRBV7-2	ASSLERNTEAF
-	TRBJ1-6	TRBV4-1	ASSHTGLPLH
-	TRBJ1-1	TRBV5-6	ASSLGKSRLRGTEAF
-	TRBJ2-2	TRBV18	ASSSLTLPGTGELF
-	TRBJ1-3	TRBV4-1	ASSRVRGTGNTIY
-	TRBJ2-7	TRBV5-1	ASSSTYEQY
-	TRBJ2-3	TRBV7-8	ASSRVSSADTQY
TRBD1	TRBJ1-5	TRBV27	ASRRAGGDNQPQH
TRBD1	TRBJ2-7	TRBV18	ASSPGQGDYEQY
TRBD1	TRBJ1-1	TRBV27	ASSLGDSEAF
-	TRBJ2-3	TRBV6-1	ASSSRPGNTQY
-	TRBJ1-2	TRBV6-1	ASSEGPGYT
-	TRBJ2-2	TRBV25-1	ASSELSFTGELF
-	TRBJ1-3	TRBV11-2	ASSPEKTIY
-	TRBJ2-7	TRBV6-5	ASSPDRYEQY
TRBD1	TRBJ1-1	TRBV7-2	ASSFWTGAFGEAF
TRBD1	TRBJ1-2	TRBV29-1	SVALTGKYT
TRBD2	-	TRBV7-2	ASSLSSGGNYEQY
-	TRBJ1-2	TRBV4-1	ASSQEGSRPYGYT
-	TRBJ2-5	TRBV28	AVPWPETQY
-	TRBJ2-7	TRBV7-9	ASRSSGGYEQY
-	TRBJ2-7	TRBV11-2	ASSLGGLYEQY
-	TRBJ1-2	TRBV30	AWSFRNMRDGYT
TRBD1	TRBJ2-7	TRBV11-2	ASSPRTGITYEQY
-	TRBJ2-7	TRBV5-6	ASSGEGRGLSEQY
TRBD1	TRBJ1-2	TRBV5-1	ASSQTGTGGDGYT
TRBD1	TRBJ1-6	TRBV28	ASSLSGQNSPLH
TRBD2	TRBJ2-3	TRBV30	AWKELAGGITDTQY
-	TRBJ1-6	TRBV7-2	ASSLRGFGNSPLH
-	TRBJ1-5	TRBV6-1	ASKEISNQPQH
-	TRBJ1-1	TRBV30	AWGQNMNTEAF
-	TRBJ2-7	TRBV19	ASSINRKQY
-	TRBJ2-7	TRBV5-1	ASSNQDGSYEQY
-	TRBJ2-5	TRBV4-1	ASSPRFQAPQETQY
-	TRBJ1-6	TRBV10-3	AITGGTGNSPLH
TRBD2	TRBJ2-3	TRBV6-1	ASGGTSGTDTQY
-	TRBJ2-1	TRBV5-1	ASSLARSSSYNEQF
-	TRBJ2-1	TRBV10-3	AISEEGRRNEQF
TRBD1	TRBJ2-7	TRBV6-5	ASGTDRYEQY
-	TRBJ1-5	TRBV7-2	ASSFFGGWQPQH
-	TRBJ1-5	TRBV5-8	ASSFGAIVRVGQPQH
TRBD2	TRBJ2-5	TRBV2	ASMGLAGGRRETQY
-	TRBJ1-4	TRBV19	AAMRSTGSTNEKLF
TRBD2	TRBJ2-1	TRBV7-2	ASSLTSGSFNEQF
TRBD1	TRBJ1-1	TRBV11-2	ASSWSGTGHTEAF
-	TRBJ1-2	TRBV5-1	ASSLEAGARYGYT
-	TRBJ1-2	TRBV6-6	ASSYSVDYGYT
TRBD1	TRBJ2-5	TRBV28	ASTTPGQGSETQY
TRBD1	TRBJ1-1	TRBV6-5	ASSRQGLNTEAF
TRBD1	TRBJ2-7	TRBV11-2	ASSPGTESYEQY